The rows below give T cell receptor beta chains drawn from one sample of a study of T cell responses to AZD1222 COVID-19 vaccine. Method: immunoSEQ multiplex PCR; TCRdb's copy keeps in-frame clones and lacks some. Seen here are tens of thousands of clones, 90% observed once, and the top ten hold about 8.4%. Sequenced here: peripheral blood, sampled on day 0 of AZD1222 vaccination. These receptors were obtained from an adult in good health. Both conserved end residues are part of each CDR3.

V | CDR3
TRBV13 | CASSLGSQRETQYF
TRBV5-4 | CASNVGQGYGYTF
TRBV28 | CASSPTGSTYNEQFF
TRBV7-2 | CASTTAARGPEGGYF
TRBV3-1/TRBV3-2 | CASSQGLGTFDNGEAFF
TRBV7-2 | CASSLEWGTEAFF
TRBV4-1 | CASSQDLAANIQYF
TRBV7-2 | CASSLVGSNTEAFF
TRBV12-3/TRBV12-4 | CASSIISTDTQYF
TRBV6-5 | CASRDREKDTQYF
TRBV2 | CASSVPGISGANVLTF
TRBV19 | CASSQQVGSSYNEQFF
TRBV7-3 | CASSFRPGGGTGELFF
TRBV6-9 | CASSPPEGGGDTQYF
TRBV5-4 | CASSHRQLANYGYTF
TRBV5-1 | CASSLPGGITEAFF